The 13 T cell receptor beta chains below come from one sample, sequenced in a study of blood T cell repertoires in COVID-19. Profiled with immunoSEQ multiplex PCR; TCRdb holds only in-frame clones, not every one. This sample yields over 85,000 clones, of which approximately 87% are seen a single time; roughly 1.1% belongs to the top ten. Sequenced material: peripheral blood. These receptors were collected from a human donor in a cohort sampled during active COVID-19.

This sequence joins TRBV30 and TRBJ1-6; 8 bases are a match to TRBD1. The CDR3 covers 15 residues. The V gene's germline CDR1 is GTSNPN and CDR2 SVGIG (reference sequence). The V segment lost 3 bases and the J segment 4 bases; nucleotides outside the gene matches: 5. The CDR3 region is CAWSETGVYNSPLHF. Written as DNA, the CDR3 is TGTGCCTGGAGCGAGACAGGGGTTTATAATTCACCCCTCCACTTT.

The V and J genes are TRBV6-5 and TRBJ2-3; possible D gene TRBD2, 5 bases. The V end was cut by 7 bases, the J end by 5 bases, with 16 bases between. The CDR3 runs to 14 residues. From germline, CDR1 is MNHEY and CDR2 SVGAGI. In DNA form, the CDR3 reads TGTGCCAGCACGCGGGCCGGAGGTGGAGATACGCAGTATTTT. As protein: CASTRAGGGDTQYF.

The V gene is TRBV19, the J gene TRBJ2-7; 7 bases agree with TRBD1. Germline-derived CDR1 and CDR2 are LNHDA and SQIVND (reference sequence). The CDR3 contains 12 residues. The junction had 5 bases not matched to a gene; V was cut back by 7 bases and J by 5 bases. The CDR3 sequence: CASNTGDHEQYF. Here the CDR3 DNA reads TGTGCCAGTAATACAGGGGACCACGAGCAGTACTTC.

This chain connects TRBV12-3 or TRBV12-4 to TRBJ2-7; the D is unclear. The CDR3 length is 12 residues. Between the trimmed V and J ends, which lost 5 bases and 4 bases, there was a span of 9 bases. CDR3 DNA: TGTGCCAGCAGTCCGACAATTTACGAGCAGTACTTC. This translates into CASSPTIYEQYF.

There are a few counts of this clone. The V call is TRBV7-2, the J call TRBJ1-5; D ambiguous. Looked up from germline, CDR1 is SGHTA and CDR2 is FQGNSA. V shed 2 bases and J shed 2 bases, with 4 bases lying between them. This CDR3 is built from 13 residues. The CDR3 nucleotides read TGTGCCAGCAGCTTACAGGGCAATCAGCCCCAGCATTTT. This sequence encodes CASSLQGNQPQHF.

The gene calls are TRBV4-2 and TRBJ2-3, with TRBD2 identical over 8 bases. J lost 1 base, V lost 1 base, and 1 base had no gene match. The CDR3 consists of 15 residues. Germline CDR1 and CDR2: LGHNA and YNFKEQ. The chain's CDR3 is CASSQAGGGTDTQYF. In nucleotides, the CDR3 is TGTGCCAGCAGCCAAGCGGGGGGGGGCACAGATACGCAGTATTTT.

This chain uses TRBV7-3 with TRBJ2-3; TRBD2 is a possible D gene (6 bases). Trimming left V 1 base short and J 2 bases short, with 13 bases between. The CDR3 loop spans 16 amino acids. Germline CDR1 SGHTA, CDR2 FQGTGA. In DNA form, the CDR3 reads TGTGCCAGCAGCTTAAGGGGGGTGTCCTACACAGATACGCAGTATTTT. Translation: CASSLRGVSYTDTQYF.

The V and J genes are TRBV2 and TRBJ1-4; D is uncertain. The germline V and J ends were trimmed by 7 bases and 5 bases, with 20 bases remaining between them. The CDR3 consists of 16 residues. The germline V gene has CDR1 SNHLY and CDR2 FYNNEI. CDR3 in DNA: TGTGCCAGCACCCAAAAACCTTATAGAGGGAATGAAAAACTGTTTTTT. This sequence encodes CASTQKPYRGNEKLFF.

The CDR3 loop is CASSLEGQGRIEAFF. CDR3 coding DNA: TGCGCCAGCAGCTTGGAGGGACAGGGGCGAATAGAAGCTTTCTTT. The J gene is TRBJ1-1, the V gene TRBV5-1, with 10 bases identical to TRBD1. CDR3 length: 15 residues. CDR1 and CDR2 from the germline V gene are SGHRS and YFSETQ. The ends lost 0 bases at V and 8 bases at J; junction bases unmatched: 7.

This rearrangement joins TRBV3-1 (or the pseudogene TRBV3-2) to TRBJ2-7, with D perhaps TRBD1 (5 bases). This CDR3 comprises 12 residues. CDR1 LGHDT and CDR2 YNNKEL come from the germline V gene (reference sequence). The ends were cut back, 4 bases at V and 7 bases at J, with 11 bases in the middle. The CDR3 DNA reads TGTGCCAGCAGCCTAGGGGCTACGGAGCAGTACTTC. Its protein is CASSLGATEQYF.

V and J are TRBV10-3 and TRBJ1-2; 7 positions match TRBD1. This CDR3 contains 14 residues. CDR1 and CDR2 (germline): ENHRY, SYGVKD. J lost 4 bases, V lost 5 bases, and 7 bases had no gene match. CDR3 nucleotide sequence: TGTGCCATCAGTCCCCGGGACAGCGTCTATGGCTACACCTTC. Translating gives CAISPRDSVYGYTF.

This clone was found a few times. The V and J genes are TRBV7-2 and TRBJ2-3, with 8 bases that match TRBD1. The CDR3 contains 16 residues. CDR1 and CDR2 from the germline V gene are SGHTA and FQGNSA. The ends lost 5 bases at V and 7 bases at J; junction bases unmatched: 14. The CDR3: CASSGIFGTGTNTQYF. CDR3 DNA sequence: TGTGCCAGCAGCGGGATTTTCGGGACAGGTACAAATACGCAGTATTTT.

V and J are TRBV2 and TRBJ1-1; D may be TRBD1 (6 bases). V shed 3 bases and J shed 5 bases, with 13 bases lying between them. Germline lookup yields CDR1 SNHLY and CDR2 FYNNEI. The CDR3 runs 14 residues. The CDR3 loop reads CASSEQGQETEAFF. Here the CDR3 DNA reads TGTGCCAGCAGTGAGCAGGGGCAGGAGACTGAAGCTTTCTTT.